This TCR beta chain was recorded in a study of cytomegalovirus exposure and HLA in healthy donors. Across the study: In terms of ancestry, the Caucasian-associated cluster contained roughly 80% of the 300 to 400 genotyped donors. Study-wide findings and caveats: In all likelihood, a cluster of highly shared sequence variants was a sequencing artifact. The sole available immune exposure information was CMV serostatus.

Looked up from germline, CDR1 is SGHVS and CDR2 is FNYEAQ. The CDR3 loop spans 13 amino acids. V was pared by 0 bases and J by 6 bases, with 8 bases between. Vbeta (60) and Jbeta (13) primers were used in the PCR. Original data processing: In a later analysis, the count reached some 88 million unique TCR beta chains, with 9 million to 11 million shared. The table came from immunoSEQ multiplex PCR; TCRdb's copy has only in-frame clones and leaves some out. Clone size and V and J calls were adopted from that table, with D and trimming inferred from the DNA. The table has some 140,000 clones, around 74% seen once; the top ten hold 4.3%. A word on this clone: What it recognizes is unknown.

The TCR comes from a man between 18 and 29 years old in good health and CMV-seropositive. The chain has TRBV7-6 and TRBJ1-1; D ambiguous. Sequencing input: PBMCs. CDR3 region: CASSLARGAEAFF. DNA of the CDR3: TGTGCCAGCAGCTTAGCGCGAGGCGCTGAAGCTTTCTTT.